The rows below give T cell receptor beta chains drawn from one sample of a study of human T cells and chemical hapten exposure. Each CDR3 protein gets one entry after TCRdb re-called the RACE reads with MiXCR. The table shows tens of thousands of distinct CDR3 sequences, with 9.5% to 11% occurring only once. This specimen was whole blood, taken in connection with sensitization to the hapten diphenylcyclopropenone (DPC). The source is a woman aged 25 to 39 with alopecia areata. Some clones in this sample may be carry-over from other donors' samples. Each CDR3 is given without its conserved first and last residue.

J gene | V gene | CDR3 protein
TRBJ2-1 | TRBV5-1 | ASSPATGGTYNEQF
TRBJ2-5 | TRBV2 | ASSFQETQY
TRBJ1-5 | TRBV6-2/TRBV6-3 | ASSYGGGRGNQPQH
TRBJ2-6 | TRBV7-7 | ASKTTDGTGANVLT
TRBJ1-1 | TRBV5-4 | ASSLDRTNTEAF
TRBJ2-7 | TRBV11-2 | ASSARTGREQY
TRBJ2-7 | TRBV6-2/TRBV6-3 | ASSYLTGRDEQY
TRBJ2-1 | TRBV11-3 | ASSPYPQRGHEQF
TRBJ1-4 | TRBV7-9 | ASSPIGGVGEKLF
TRBJ2-1 | TRBV5-1 | ASSSSALNEQF
TRBJ2-3 | TRBV28 | ASSLSVNTQY
TRBJ1-4 | TRBV20-1 | SAQVSGEKLF
TRBJ1-4 | TRBV9 | ASSAGSGTGEKLF
TRBJ2-5 | TRBV12-3/TRBV12-4 | ASRKGTSGAQETQY
TRBJ1-2 | TRBV11-2 | ASSFLGDGYT
TRBJ2-7 | TRBV6-2/TRBV6-3 | ASSYLDEQY
TRBJ2-3 | TRBV6-1 | ASSADGDTQY
TRBJ2-3 | TRBV9 | ASSAPPADTQY
TRBJ2-7 | TRBV7-2 | ASSLDGPGGPPYEQY
TRBJ2-3 | TRBV28 | ASSLGWSSTDTQY
TRBJ2-5 | TRBV12-3/TRBV12-4 | ASRYRGRETQY
TRBJ1-1 | TRBV6-1 | ASRGAAVNTEAF
TRBJ1-5 | TRBV19 | ASSTPGLGPNQPQH
TRBJ2-7 | TRBV12-3/TRBV12-4 | ASSLAQTSAEQY
TRBJ1-2 | TRBV7-9 | ASSFFSGGGYYGYT
TRBJ2-7 | TRBV6-6 | ASSTGPDGEQY
TRBJ2-7 | TRBV27 | ASSSPGQGSYEQY
TRBJ1-5 | TRBV27 | ASSEQGSFNSNQPQH
TRBJ2-1 | TRBV6-2/TRBV6-3 | ASTLAGGYNEQF
TRBJ2-7 | TRBV18 | ASSPAASYEQY